One sample yielded the 9 T cell receptor beta chains listed below, sequenced in a study of control samples from healthy donors and cancer patients. Measured with immunoSEQ multiplex PCR; TCRdb has only the in-frame clones, and not every one. The table lists more than 95,000 clones, roughly 84% of them singletons, with about 8.7% in the top ten. The sample comprised blood. Source of these receptors: a man between 35 and 55 years old in good health.

This rearrangement joins TRBV18 to TRBJ1-1; 8 bases are shared with TRBD1. V shed 4 bases, J shed 12 bases, and the junction held 16 bases outside the gene matches. Germline CDR1 and CDR2: KGHSH and LQKENI. The CDR3 is 15 residues long. The chain's CDR3 is CASSLNEQGALGTFF. DNA of the CDR3: TGTGCCAGCTCACTAAATGAGCAGGGGGCGCTGGGGACTTTCTTT.

The chain recombines TRBV6-5 with TRBJ1-1, with 8 bases identical to TRBD1. This CDR3 has 15 amino acids. Trimming at V came to 4 bases and at J to 7 bases, leaving 11 bases not matched to a gene. CDR1 is MNHEY, CDR2 SVGAGI, per germline. The CDR3 DNA follows: TGTGCCAGCAGTTTTTTCTCCAGGGGGCTAATTGAAGCTTTCTTT. Amino acid sequence: CASSFFSRGLIEAFF.

The CDR3 DNA reads TGTGCCAGCAGCTTAACGTCTATGGGGGTCTCACCCCTCCACTTT. The encoded protein is CASSLTSMGVSPLHF. The genes are TRBV7-2 and TRBJ1-6; D is perhaps TRBD1 (5 bases). The germline CDR1 and CDR2 sequences are SGHTA and FQGNSA. CDR3 length: 15 amino acids. V was clipped by 2 bases and J by 10 bases, with 15 bases between them. The variable domain in full, completed from reference TRBV7-2 and TRBJ1-6, reads GAGVSQSPSNKVTEKGKDVELRCDPISGHTALYWYRQSLGQGLEFLIYFQGNSAPDKSGLPSDRFSAERTGGSVSTLTIQRTQQEDSAVYLCASSLTSMGVSPLHFGNGTRLTVT.

The rearrangement links TRBV5-4 to TRBJ1-2; the D is unclear. The CDR3 loop spans 11 amino acids. V shed 2 bases and J shed 3 bases, with 2 bases lying between them. Per germline, CDR1 SGHNT and CDR2 YYREEE (reference sequence). For the CDR3, the DNA is TGTGCCAGCAGCTTCGACTATGGCTACACCTTC. Its translation is CASSFDYGYTF.

V usage is TRBV20-1 and J usage is TRBJ2-1; TRBD2 aligns across 8 bases. The V segment lost 3 bases and the J segment 5 bases; nucleotides outside the gene matches: 6. CDR1 and CDR2 (germline): DFQATT, SNEGSKA (reference sequence). The CDR3 sequence is 14 residues long. CDR3 region: CSASFQRGNNEQFF. The CDR3 nucleotides are TGCAGTGCTAGTTTCCAGCGGGGGAACAATGAGCAGTTCTTC.

This chain joins TRBV11-2 and TRBJ1-6, with TRBD1 matching 7 bases. Germline assignment: CDR1 SGHAT and CDR2 FQNNGV. CDR3 length: 14 amino acids. The V gene end was trimmed by 5 bases and the J gene end by 6 bases; junction bases not matched to a gene: 4. In DNA, the CDR3 is TGTGCCAGCAGCGACAGGGAACTTAATTCACCCCTCCACTTT. It yields the protein CASSDRELNSPLHF.

CDR3 nucleotides: TGCGCCAGCAGCCAAGGTGAAGGTAGTGAAAAACTGTTTTTT. This codes for CASSQGEGSEKLFF. J is TRBJ1-4 and V is TRBV4-1; D remains unclear. The V end was cut by 1 base, the J end by 7 bases, with 10 bases between. The germline CDR1 and CDR2 sequences are MGHRA and YSYEKL. The CDR3 totals 14 residues.

This chain connects TRBV29-1 to TRBJ2-1; 9 bases match TRBD1. CDR1 SQVTM and CDR2 ANQGSEA come from the germline V gene. With 8 bases clipped from V and 7 bases from J, the junction kept 9 bases outside the gene matches. CDR3 length: 13 amino acids. CDR3 in DNA: TGCAGCTTAAACCGGGACAGGGTAAATGAGCAGTTCTTC. This encodes CSLNRDRVNEQFF.

The J gene is TRBJ2-4, the V gene TRBV25-1; 8 bases are shared with TRBD2. In germline, CDR1 is MGHDK, CDR2 SYGVNS. V was clipped by 4 bases and J by 1 base; unmatched bases: 6. This CDR3 spans 16 amino acids. CDR3 coding DNA: TGTGCCAGCAGTGTATCATCGGGAGGGGCCAAAAACATTCAGTACTTC. It is translated as CASSVSSGGAKNIQYF. Combining the CDR3 with reference TRBV25-1 and TRBJ2-4 gives the whole variable domain EADIYQTPRYLVIGTGKKITLECSQTMGHDKMYWYQQDPGMELHLIHYSYGVNSTEKGDLSSESTVSRIRTEHFPLTLESARPSHTSQYLCASSVSSGGAKNIQYFGAGTRLSVL.